This T cell receptor (beta chain) was profiled in a study of cytomegalovirus exposure and HLA in healthy donors. PCR involved 60 Vbeta and 13 Jbeta primers. TCRdb's table, derived via immunoSEQ multiplex PCR, lists solely in-frame clones and lacks some. The sample holds approximately 160,000 clones, around 86% seen once. Per germline, CDR1 MNHEY and CDR2 SVGAGI. V was pared by 0 bases and J by 2 bases, with 8 bases between. The length of the CDR3 is 14 residues. The chain employs TRBV6-5 and TRBJ2-7; D remains ambiguous. This TCR derives from a man aged 45-60 years in good health and CMV-seropositive. Sequencing used PBMCs. In nucleotides, the CDR3 is TGTGCCAGCAGTTACTCAGCTCGTGCCTACGAGCAGTACTTC. It translates to CASSYSARAYEQYF.